This TCR beta chain was sequenced during a study of T cell responses to AZD1222 COVID-19 vaccine. Germline loops: CDR1 SGHRS, CDR2 YFSETQ. The CDR3 length is 12 residues. Deletions cut 1 base from V and 2 bases from J, with 3 bases between. Generated by immunoSEQ multiplex PCR, the TCRdb table keeps only in-frame clones and is missing some. The profile shows more than 85,000 clones, approximately 90% of them singletons. On this clone itself: The antigen is not known.

Study-wide results and caveats: Just a handful of AZD1222 recipients were seropositive at baseline.

The chain links TRBV5-1 to TRBJ2-5; no reliable D call. This clonotype was sampled from an adult in good health. Sample: peripheral blood, taken on day 0 of AZD1222 vaccination. The CDR3 DNA is TGCGCCAGCAGCTTGAATCAAGAGACCCAGTACTTC. The encoded protein is CASSLNQETQYF. Complete variable domain (other parts from reference TRBV5-1 and TRBJ2-5): KAGVTQTPRYLIKTRGQQVTLSCSPISGHRSVSWYQQTPGQGLQFLFEYFSETQRNKGNFPGRFSGRQFSNSRSEMNVSTLELGDSALYLCASSLNQETQYFGPGTRLLVL.